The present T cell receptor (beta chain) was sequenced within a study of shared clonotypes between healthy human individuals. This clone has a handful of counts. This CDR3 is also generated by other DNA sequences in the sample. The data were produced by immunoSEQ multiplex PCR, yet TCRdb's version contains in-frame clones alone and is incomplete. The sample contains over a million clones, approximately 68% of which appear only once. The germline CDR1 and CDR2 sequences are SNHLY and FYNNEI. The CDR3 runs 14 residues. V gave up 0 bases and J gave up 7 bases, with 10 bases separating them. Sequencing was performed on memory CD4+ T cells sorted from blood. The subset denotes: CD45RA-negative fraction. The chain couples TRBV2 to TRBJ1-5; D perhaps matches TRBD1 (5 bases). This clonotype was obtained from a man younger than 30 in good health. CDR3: CASSEARGGQPQHF. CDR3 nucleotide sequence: TGTGCCAGCAGTGAAGCGAGGGGCGGACAGCCCCAGCATTTT.